The clone carrying this T cell receptor (beta chain) was found many times. Its antigen is as yet unknown. Lactation, pregnancy, other autoimmune disease or uncontrolled infection excluded patients. This entry belongs to a study of T cells in Graves' hyperthyroidism and ophthalmopathy. RNA transcripts yielded amplified TCR beta CDR3 regions. HTBI primers were employed in a first-round RT-PCR of the TCR CDR3. TCRdb reanalysed the multiplex PCR reads using MiXCR and keeps one entry per CDR3 protein. The sample holds about 640,000 distinct CDR3 sequences, around 20% seen once. Looked up from germline, CDR1 is LNHNV and CDR2 is YYDKDF (reference sequence). The CDR3 is 14 amino acids. Trimming at V came to 1 base and at J to 6 bases, leaving 4 bases not matched to a gene. Overall study findings and caveats: Before onset, by a median of around six months, the model predicted ophthalmopathy. A 13 V-J model separated ophthalmopathy from stable hyperthyroidism. Blood shared most expanded thyroid clonotypes above 0.001.

The specimen sequenced was blood. The V gene is TRBV15, the J gene TRBJ2-7; 9 bases are a match to TRBD2. This receptor was identified in a man aged 30 to 45 with Graves' ophthalmopathy. The CDR3, as DNA: TGTGCCACCAGCAGAGCACTAGCGGGTGGCGAGCAGTACTTC. Translating gives CATSRALAGGEQYF.